This TCR beta chain is drawn from a study of T cell responses to AZD1222 COVID-19 vaccine. Across the whole study: Investigators merged groups given second doses at roughly 4 or roughly 12 weeks. Regarding the study as a whole: Only after the peak T cell response were repertoires sampled. Spike-specific TCRs gained breadth and depth after people received two AZD1222 doses. Clonal diversity may have been underestimated in mostly white British donors.

The assay was immunoSEQ multiplex PCR, and TCRdb's table has in-frame clones only and misses some. The table records approximately 110,000 clones, about 86% of them present only once. V was clipped by 0 bases and J by 9 bases, with 17 bases between them. The CDR3 has 15 amino acids. Germline V gives CDR1 SGHAT, CDR2 FQDESV (reference sequence). To note about this clone: Its antigen is still unknown.

This clonotype originated in an adult in good health. The chain joins TRBV11-1 to TRBJ1-2, with a weak D call TRBD1 (6 bases). The specimen comprised peripheral blood, sampled on day 0 of AZD1222 vaccination. The CDR3 region has the DNA TGTGCCAGCAGCTTAGCCACCGCAGGGGACGGTCGCTACACCTTC. Its translation is CASSLATAGDGRYTF. The full variable domain, in which reference TRBV11-1 and TRBJ1-2 provide the parts outside the CDR3, is EAEVAQSPRYKITEKSQAVAFWCDPISGHATLYWYRQILGQGPELLVQFQDESVVDDSQLPKDRFSAERLKGVDSTLKIQPAELGDSAMYLCASSLATAGDGRYTFGSGTRLTVV.